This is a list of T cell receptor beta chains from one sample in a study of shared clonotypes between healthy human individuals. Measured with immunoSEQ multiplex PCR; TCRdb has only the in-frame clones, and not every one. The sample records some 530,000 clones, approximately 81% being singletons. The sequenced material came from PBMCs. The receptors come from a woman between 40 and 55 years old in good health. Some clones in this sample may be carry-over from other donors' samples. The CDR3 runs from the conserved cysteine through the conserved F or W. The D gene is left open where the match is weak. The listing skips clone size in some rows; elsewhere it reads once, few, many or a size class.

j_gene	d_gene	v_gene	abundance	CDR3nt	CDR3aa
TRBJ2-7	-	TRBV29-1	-	TGCAGCGTCTCACACCACTACGAGCAGTACTTC	CSVSHHYEQYF
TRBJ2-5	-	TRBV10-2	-	TGCGCCAGCAGCCCGGCACTGTACCAAGAGACCCAGTACTTC	CASSPALYQETQYF
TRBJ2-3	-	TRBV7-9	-	TGTGCCAGCAGCTTAGGACGCGGGAGCACAGATACGCAGTATTTT	CASSLGRGSTDTQYF
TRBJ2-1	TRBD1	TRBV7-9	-	TGTGCCAGCAGCCATGACAGGGTGTGGAATGAGCAGTTCTTC	CASSHDRVWNEQFF
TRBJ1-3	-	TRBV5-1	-	TGCGCCAGCAGCTTAAGACAGATCTCTGGAAACACCATATATTTT	CASSLRQISGNTIYF
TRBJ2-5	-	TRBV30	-	TGTGCCTGGAGTGTAAGTGGTGGGGACGAGACCCAGTACTTC	CAWSVSGGDETQYF
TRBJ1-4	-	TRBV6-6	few	TGTGCCAGCAGCCCGCCTCTGGCTGCTAATGAAAAACTGTTTTTT	CASSPPLAANEKLFF
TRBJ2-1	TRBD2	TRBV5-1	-	TGCGCCAGCAGCTTGGTAGTAGCGGGAGGGGCAGACAAGCAGTTCTTC	CASSLVVAGGADKQFF
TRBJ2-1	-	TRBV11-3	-	TGTGCCAGCAGCTTAGCAGGCCATGAGCAGTTCTTC	CASSLAGHEQFF
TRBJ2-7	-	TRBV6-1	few	TGTGCCAGCAGTGAAGGGCCAGGAAGCTCCTACGAGCAGTACTTC	CASSEGPGSSYEQYF
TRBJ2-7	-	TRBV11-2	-	TGTGCCAGCAGCTTAGCTACGGGGGTAGCCTACGAGCAGTACTTC	CASSLATGVAYEQYF
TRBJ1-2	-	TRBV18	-	TGTGCCAGCTCACCAACTACACAGGCATCCCAAGACTTC	CASSPTTQASQDF
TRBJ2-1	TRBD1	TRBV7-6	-	TGTGCCAGCAGCTTAAAGACAGGGGTTTATGCCTACAATGAGCAGTTCTTC	CASSLKTGVYAYNEQFF
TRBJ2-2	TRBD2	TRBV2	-	TGTGCCAGCAAAAGGGAGCGGGATGGCGGGGAGCTGTTTTTT	CASKRERDGGELFF
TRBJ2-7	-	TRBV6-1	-	TGTGCCACCAGTCGGGGCAGCTCCTACGAGCAGTACTTC	CATSRGSSYEQYF
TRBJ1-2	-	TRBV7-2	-	TGTGCCAGCAGCTCCCAGGGCTATGGCTACACCTTC	CASSSQGYGYTF
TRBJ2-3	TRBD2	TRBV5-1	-	TGCGCCAGCAGCCCCAGGACTAGCGGGAGGCCAGATACGCAGTATTTT	CASSPRTSGRPDTQYF
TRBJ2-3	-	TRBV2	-	TGTGCCAGCAGTGATAGGGGGTACGCAGTTGGGGCGGATACGCAGTATTTT	CASSDRGYAVGADTQYF
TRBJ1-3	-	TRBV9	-	TGTGCCAGCAGCGTAGGGTCAGTGGCCCCCGTCACCATATATTTT	CASSVGSVAPVTIYF
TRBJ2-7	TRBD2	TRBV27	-	TGTGCCAGCATTTCTCGGATAGCGGGAACCTACGAGCAGTACTTC	CASISRIAGTYEQYF
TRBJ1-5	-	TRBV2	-	TGTGCCAGCAGTGAAGCGTTAGGTCAGCCCCAGCATTTT	CASSEALGQPQHF
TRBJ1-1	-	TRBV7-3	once	TGTGCCAGCAGCTTAAGGGGGAGCACTGAAGCTTTCTTT	CASSLRGSTEAFF
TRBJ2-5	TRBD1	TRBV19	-	TGTGCCAGTAGTAGACTGGGACAGTACCAAGAGACCCAGTACTTC	CASSRLGQYQETQYF
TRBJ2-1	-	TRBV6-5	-	TGTGCCAGCAGTTACATGGTAGCGGCACTCAATGAGCAGTTCTTC	CASSYMVAALNEQFF